This entry features one T cell receptor (beta chain) sequence. This sample was taken from a study of blood T cell repertoires in COVID-19. On the study more broadly: Specimens from acute and convalescent COVID-19 originated in the United States, Italy and Spain. Sources were T cells, B-cell-depleted T cells, or PBMCs; the material itself was cDNA or gDNA.

This CDR3 has 13 amino acids. Trimming left V 6 bases short and J 0 bases short, with 8 bases between. CDR1 and CDR2 (germline): LNHDA, SQIVND (reference sequence). Authors' processing steps: Scientists estimated how many nucleated cells there were by amplifying reference gene primers. Libraries were prepared by immunoSEQ multiplex PCR; TCRdb keeps only in-frame clonotypes and omits some of them. The DNA gave D and trimming, while V, J and clone size come from that table. The sample shows 150,000 to 200,000 clones, roughly 90% of them seen only once. Sequencing was carried out using peripheral blood. The TCR originated in a man in his sixties with active or convalescent COVID-19. This sequence joins TRBV19 and TRBJ1-1; the D is unclear. The CDR3 DNA reads TGTGCCAGTAGCCCCCAGGTGAACACTGAAGCTTTCTTT. It encodes CASSPQVNTEAFF.